The 23 T cell receptor beta chains given below trace back to one sample, sequenced in a study of shared clonotypes between healthy human individuals. TCRdb's copy holds only in-frame clones and misses some; the assay was immunoSEQ multiplex PCR. Among more than 200,000 clones listed, approximately 65% were seen once. The specimen sequenced was memory CD4+ T cells sorted from blood. Subset: CD45RA-negative fraction. The receptors stem from a man aged 25 to 45 in good health.

The rearrangement joins TRBV2 to TRBJ2-5, with D hard to call. V lost 7 bases to trimming and J lost 2 bases, with 5 bases between them. Germline-derived CDR1 and CDR2 are SNHLY and FYNNEI. The CDR3 runs to 11 residues. The CDR3 protein is CASKFQETQYF. In nucleotides, the CDR3 is TGTGCCAGCAAATTTCAAGAGACCCAGTACTTC.

The chain joins TRBV10-2 to TRBJ2-1, with 11 nucleotides matching TRBD2. This CDR3 contains 17 residues. Germline assignment: CDR1 WSHSY and CDR2 SAAADI. Trimming took 4 bases from V and 6 from J; bases not matched to a gene: 11. The CDR3 DNA reads TGCGCCAGCAGTGGCCCAGTAGGACTAGCGGGTAGCAATGAGCAGTTCTTC. Protein product: CASSGPVGLAGSNEQFF.

This chain joins TRBV6-6 and TRBJ1-5; possibly TRBD1 for D (6 bases). CDR1 is MNHNY and CDR2 is SVGAGI in the germline V gene (reference sequence). This CDR3 contains 16 residues. Trimming removed 2 bases at V and 0 bases at J, with 11 bases between. The CDR3 nucleotides are TGTGCCAGCAGTTACAGAGGACAGTATAGCAATCAGCCCCAGCATTTT. Protein product: CASSYRGQYSNQPQHF.

This clone was counted only a few times. V and J are TRBV11-2 and TRBJ2-7; D ambiguous. CDR1 SGHAT and CDR2 FQNNGV come from the germline V gene. V lost 5 bases and J 4 bases, leaving 15 bases between the germline ends. The CDR3 spans 14 residues. Here the CDR3 DNA reads TGTGCCAGCAGCCCATTACGGGCTCGGTACGAGCAGTACTTC. It encodes CASSPLRARYEQYF.

The rearrangement uses TRBV27 and TRBJ1-2, with D possibly TRBD1 on 5 matching bases. The V gene lost 6 bases and the J gene lost 0 bases, with 5 bases spanning the gap. The CDR3 has 12 residues. Germline V gene sequence: CDR1 MNHEY, CDR2 SMNVEV (reference sequence). In DNA, the CDR3 is TGTGCCAGCAGGACAGCTAACTATGGCTACACCTTC. This encodes CASRTANYGYTF.

The chain has TRBV7-2 and TRBJ2-6; D gene ambiguous. Trimming left V 7 bases short and J 0 bases short, with 13 bases between. CDR3 size: 16 residues. Germline V lookup: CDR1 SGHTA, CDR2 FQGNSA. DNA of the CDR3: TGTGCCAGCACCAGGTCGGCAGGCTCTGGGGCCAACGTCCTGACTTTC. Its translation: CASTRSAGSGANVLTF. Supplemented by reference TRBV7-2 and TRBJ2-6, the full variable domain reads GAGVSQSPSNKVTEKGKDVELRCDPISGHTALYWYRQSLGQGLEFLIYFQGNSAPDKSGLPSDRFSAERTGGSVSTLTIQRTQQEDSAVYLCASTRSAGSGANVLTFGAGSRLTVL.

This clone was seen at least ten times. The rearrangement uses TRBV2 and TRBJ1-4; weak D call: TRBD1 (6 bases). Trimming removed 4 bases at V and 3 bases at J, with 15 bases between. Germline assignment: CDR1 SNHLY and CDR2 FYNNEI. The CDR3 runs 16 residues. The DNA of the CDR3 is TGTGCCAGCAGTGGGGGGCCAGGGTGGCCTAATGAAAAACTGTTTTTT. Encoded protein: CASSGGPGWPNEKLFF. Filled out from reference TRBV2 and TRBJ1-4, the complete variable domain reads EPEVTQTPSHQVTQMGQEVILRCVPISNHLYFYWYRQILGQKVEFLVSFYNNEISEKSEIFDDQFSVERPDGSNFTLKIRSTKLEDSAMYFCASSGGPGWPNEKLFFGSGTQLSVL.

V gene TRBV23-1 combines with J gene TRBJ1-1; D call uncertain. TRBV23-1 has ORF status, its function being uncertain. This CDR3 has 15 residues. V lost 1 base and J 1 base, leaving 10 bases between the germline ends. The CDR3 sequence: CASSQWTGKNTEAFF. For the CDR3, the DNA is TGCGCCAGCAGTCAATGGACGGGAAAGAACACTGAAGCTTTCTTT.

The rearrangement links TRBV7-9 to TRBJ1-2; D might be TRBD1 (6 bases). The CDR3 is 13 amino acids. Germline V gives CDR1 SEHNR, CDR2 FQNEAQ (reference sequence). V lost 5 bases and J lost 2, with 9 bases in between. CDR3 region: CASSADRNYGYTF. The DNA for the CDR3 is TGTGCCAGCAGCGCGGACAGAAACTATGGCTACACCTTC.

The V and J genes are TRBV11-1 and TRBJ2-7; TRBD2 aligns across 12 bases. The CDR3 is 14 amino acids. Germline CDR1 and CDR2: SGHAT and FQDESV (reference sequence). V gave up 5 bases and J gave up 3 bases; unmatched junction bases: 2. CDR3 bases: TGTGCCAGCAGCCAGGGACTAGCGGGCTACGAGCAGTACTTC. This sequence encodes CASSQGLAGYEQYF.

The chain combines TRBV5-4 with TRBJ1-2; D may be TRBD1 (6 bases). V was pared by 4 bases and J by 5 bases, with 15 bases between. Germline CDR1 is SGHNT and CDR2 is YYREEE (reference sequence). The CDR3 length is 14 residues. The CDR3 nucleotides are TGTGCCAGCAGCGCCCGGGGGCAGATATATGGCTACACCTTC. This gives the protein CASSARGQIYGYTF. The complete variable domain, with remaining parts taken from reference TRBV5-4 and TRBJ1-2, reads ETGVTQSPTHLIKTRGQQVTLRCSSQSGHNTVSWYQQALGQGPQFIFQYYREEENGRGNFPPRFSGLQFPNYSSELNVNALELDDSALYLCASSARGQIYGYTFGSGTRLTVV.

This chain connects TRBV28 to TRBJ1-5; D is undetermined. This CDR3 region has 14 residues. In germline, CDR1 is MDHEN, CDR2 SYDVKM. The V and J ends lost 0 bases and 6 bases respectively, with 9 bases between them. The CDR3 DNA is TGTGCCAGCAGTTTATGGGACGGGATTCAGCCCCAGCATTTT. It translates to CASSLWDGIQPQHF. The whole variable domain, remainder taken from reference TRBV28 and TRBJ1-5, is DVKVTQSSRYLVKRTGEKVFLECVQDMDHENMFWYRQDPGLGLRLIYFSYDVKMKEKGDIPEGYSVSREKKERFSLILESASTNQTSMYLCASSLWDGIQPQHFGDGTRLSIL.

The V call is TRBV10-2, the J call TRBJ2-7; possible D gene TRBD2, 6 bases. Germline CDR1 and CDR2: WSHSY and SAAADI. CDR3 size: 15 residues. V lost 8 bases, J lost 2 bases, and 19 bases lay in between. The CDR3 is CASSWVAGGAYEQYF. CDR3 nucleotides: TGCGCCAGCTCTTGGGTTGCGGGCGGGGCCTACGAGCAGTACTTC.

The chain uses TRBV7-9 and TRBJ1-2, with TRBD1 matching 7 bases. Germline CDR1 and CDR2: SEHNR and FQNEAQ (reference sequence). This CDR3 is 13 amino acids long. With 8 bases clipped from V and 3 bases from J, the junction kept 6 bases outside the gene matches. As DNA, the CDR3 is TGTGCCAGCGCGGACAGGACCCACTATGGCTACACCTTC. Translated: CASADRTHYGYTF.

This chain uses TRBV5-1 with TRBJ1-2, with a weak D call TRBD1 (6 bases). This CDR3 contains 15 residues. CDR1 SGHRS and CDR2 YFSETQ come from the germline V gene. Trimming shortened V by 3 bases and J by 9 bases, and 21 bases separated the two germline ends. The CDR3 nucleotides read TGCGCCAGCAGCTCCGGCAACCCAGGGGCTGCTAGCTACACCTTC. It codes for CASSSGNPGAASYTF.

This sequence joins TRBV7-9 and TRBJ2-7; 8 bases match TRBD1. V lost 0 bases and J lost 3; bases outside the gene matches: 7. From germline, CDR1 is SEHNR and CDR2 FQNEAQ (reference sequence). CDR3 length equals 16 residues. The CDR3 loop is CASSLAGGQVIYEQYF. The CDR3 DNA follows: TGTGCCAGCAGCTTAGCAGGGGGACAGGTCATCTACGAGCAGTACTTC.

The sample holds a few counts of this clone. This chain connects TRBV7-8 to TRBJ2-5; tentatively, D is TRBD1 (5 bases). Germline V lookup: CDR1 SGHVS, CDR2 FQNEAQ. V lost 1 base and J lost 5, with 11 bases in between. This CDR3 has 14 amino acids. The CDR3 is CASSLVQGAETQYF. Written as DNA, the CDR3 is TGTGCCAGCAGCTTAGTCCAAGGGGCCGAGACCCAGTACTTC.

The chain is built from TRBV4-1 and TRBJ1-2, with unresolved D. V dropped 3 bases and J dropped 4 bases, with 9 bases sitting between them. Germline V gene sequence: CDR1 MGHRA, CDR2 YSYEKL. The CDR3 has 13 residues. The CDR3 reads CASSQDYAYGYTF. The DNA for the CDR3 is TGCGCCAGCAGCCAGGACTACGCCTATGGCTACACCTTC.

A single count supports this clone. The CDR3, as DNA: TGCGCCAGCAGCCCCGGTAGGGGATGGGGCTACACCTTC. Its translation is CASSPGRGWGYTF. The chain employs TRBV5-1 and TRBJ1-2, with TRBD1 as a possible D gene (5 bases). The CDR3 has 13 amino acids. Germline V gives CDR1 SGHRS, CDR2 YFSETQ. With 4 bases removed from V and 8 bases from J, the gap between germline ends came to 15 bases.

The gene calls are TRBV7-2 and TRBJ1-1; tentative D call: TRBD1 (5 bases). V lost 1 base, J lost 4 bases, and 16 bases lay in between. The CDR3 runs 16 residues. CDR1 SGHTA and CDR2 FQGNSA come from the germline V gene. The CDR3 region has the DNA TGTGCCAGCAGCTTAGGGGCTGGGGGTACGGGCACTGAAGCTTTCTTT. Its translation is CASSLGAGGTGTEAFF.

V is TRBV27 and J is TRBJ2-1, with TRBD2 matching 13 bases. V shed 8 bases, J shed 3 bases, and the junction held 10 bases outside the gene matches. Germline CDR1 MNHEY, CDR2 SMNVEV (reference sequence). This CDR3 comprises 17 residues. The CDR3 region is CASRGLAGDLGYNEQFF. The CDR3 DNA is TGTGCCAGCCGTGGACTAGCGGGAGATTTAGGCTACAATGAGCAGTTCTTC.

For the CDR3, the DNA is TGCGCCAGCAGCTTGGCCACAGGGGGCGCGCACACCGGGGAGCTGTTTTTT. As protein: CASSLATGGAHTGELFF. The chain carries TRBV5-1 and TRBJ2-2, with 9 bases aligning to TRBD1. This CDR3 has 17 amino acids. CDR1 and CDR2 from the germline V gene are SGHRS and YFSETQ. J lost 3 bases, V lost 0 bases, and 6 bases had no gene match.

This clone has a handful of counts. The rearrangement joins TRBV6-5 to TRBJ2-7, with TRBD2 identical over 8 bases. The CDR3 totals 14 residues. V lost 5 bases and J lost 3; bases outside the gene matches: 6. Germline loops: CDR1 MNHEY, CDR2 SVGAGI. CDR3 region: CASSIAGTSYEQYF. Written as DNA, the CDR3 is TGTGCCAGCAGTATAGCGGGAACCAGCTACGAGCAGTACTTC.